This T cell receptor beta chain appears in the sequencing data of a study of blood T cell repertoires in COVID-19. Study background: PBMCs, B-cell-depleted T cells, or T cells provided the cDNA or gDNA that made up the material.

The germline V and J ends were trimmed by 2 bases and 6 bases, with 10 bases remaining between them. CDR3 length: 13 residues. Germline CDR1 is SGHNT and CDR2 is YYREEE (reference sequence). In the authors' methods: Cell counts per sample came from amplifying reference gene primers. Method: immunoSEQ multiplex PCR; TCRdb's copy keeps in-frame clones and lacks some. That table furnishes V, J and clone size, whereas the DNA furnished D and trimming. The data contain nearly 350,000 clones, around 91% of them singletons. The sequence was collected from a woman younger than 30 who had recovered from COVID-19. The source material was peripheral blood. The chain couples TRBV5-4 to TRBJ2-3; D gene uncertain. This chain's CDR3 is CASSLDNPDTQYF. The CDR3 DNA reads as TGTGCCAGCAGCTTAGACAACCCGGATACGCAGTATTTT.